These 28 T cell receptor beta chains originate from one sample sequenced in a study of T cells in localized non-small cell lung cancer. Profiling relied on immunoSEQ multiplex PCR, and the TCRdb table lists in-frame clones only, not all of them. This sample has around 36,000 clones, with about 86% found just once. The sequences come from peripheral blood mononuclear cells, collected before any cancer treatment. These receptors were collected from a male donor older than 55 with stage II lung adenocarcinoma.

The chain is built from TRBV5-1 and TRBJ2-3; D uncertain. The CDR3 runs 13 residues. Trimming cost V 0 bases and J 2 bases, with 4 bases left between them. The germline gives CDR1 SGHRS, CDR2 YFSETQ. DNA of the CDR3: TGCGCCAGCAGCTTGGGAAACACAGATACGCAGTATTTT. It translates to CASSLGNTDTQYF.

The rearrangement links TRBV5-1 to TRBJ1-1, with TRBD1 matching over 8 bases. V shed 5 bases and J 4 bases; nucleotides not matched to a gene: 10. In germline, CDR1 is SGHRS, CDR2 YFSETQ. The CDR3 spans 15 residues. DNA for the CDR3: TGCGCCAGCAGAGGACAGGGAGAGGGAGGCACTGAAGCTTTCTTT. It encodes CASRGQGEGGTEAFF.

The chain carries TRBV7-2 and TRBJ1-4, with D possibly being TRBD1 (6 bases). Trimming cost V 5 bases and J 5 bases, with 9 bases left between them. CDR1 and CDR2 (germline): SGHTA, FQGNSA. The CDR3 consists of 13 residues. The CDR3 bases are TGTGCCAGCAGCCCCGACAGGAATGAAAAACTGTTTTTT. Its protein product is CASSPDRNEKLFF.

This sequence joins TRBV28 and TRBJ2-3; perhaps TRBD2 as D (5 bases). Trimming left V 4 bases short and J 4 bases short, with 21 bases between. From germline, CDR1 is MDHEN and CDR2 SYDVKM. The CDR3 has 17 residues. The CDR3 sequence: CASSSSAARSGPDTQYF. DNA for the CDR3: TGTGCCAGCAGTTCTTCAGCGGCCCGGTCAGGTCCAGATACGCAGTATTTT.

This chain links TRBV19 with TRBJ1-3; D call uncertain. This CDR3 spans 14 amino acids. Per germline, CDR1 LNHDA and CDR2 SQIVND (reference sequence). V gave up 5 bases and J gave up 0 bases, with 8 bases separating them. The CDR3 spells CASSPASSGNTIYF. The DNA for the CDR3 is TGTGCCAGTAGTCCGGCGAGCTCTGGAAACACCATATATTTT.

The count of this clone is one. This rearrangement joins TRBV28 to TRBJ1-2; tentatively, D is TRBD1 (5 bases). The CDR3 covers 18 residues. Germline V CDR1 and CDR2: MDHEN, SYDVKM. The V end lost 6 bases, the J end lost 7 bases, and 30 bases lay between the germline ends. Written as DNA, the CDR3 is TGTGCCAGCAGCGGATATAATCAAGGCGGGCAGGGAGTTGTTGGCTACACCTTC. Translating it yields CASSGYNQGGQGVVGYTF.

The rearrangement joins TRBV18 to TRBJ2-7, with TRBD1 matching over 9 bases. Germline V gene lookup returns CDR1 KGHSH and CDR2 LQKENI. The CDR3 contains 14 residues. Trimming took 6 bases from V and 4 from J; bases not matched to a gene: 7. CDR3 residues: CASSPGTGQYEQYF. The CDR3 nucleotides are TGTGCCAGCTCGCCGGGGACAGGGCAATACGAGCAGTACTTC.

V is TRBV5-4 and J is TRBJ2-5; D unclear. CDR1 SGHNT and CDR2 YYREEE come from the germline V gene (reference sequence). The V end lost 0 bases, the J end lost 1 base, and 13 bases lay between the germline ends. The CDR3 sequence is 16 residues long. This CDR3 is CASSLEGETSQETQYF. In DNA form, the CDR3 reads TGTGCCAGCAGCTTGGAAGGTGAAACAAGCCAAGAGACCCAGTACTTC.

The sample holds a few counts of this clone. CDR3 loop: CASSKTGNTEAFF. The CDR3 DNA sequence: TGTGCCAGCAGCAAAACAGGGAACACTGAAGCTTTCTTT. The chain links TRBV11-3 to TRBJ1-1; a possible D gene is TRBD1 (5 bases). Germline V gives CDR1 SGHNT, CDR2 YENEEA. CDR3 size: 13 residues. V lost 5 bases and J lost 1, with 8 bases in between.

The chain employs TRBV5-1 and TRBJ2-7; tentative D call: TRBD1 (6 bases). Germline assignment: CDR1 SGHRS and CDR2 YFSETQ. V lost 4 bases and J 3 bases, leaving 20 bases between the germline ends. CDR3 length equals 16 residues. The CDR3 here is CASSGGPGTNFYEQYF. The CDR3 DNA reads TGCGCCAGCAGCGGGGGACCCGGGACAAATTTCTACGAGCAGTACTTC.

As to this clone: Compared with germline, one end of the junction differs, possibly owing to a read error. The chain is built from TRBV18 and TRBJ2-2; 7 nucleotides match TRBD1. CDR3 size: 14 residues. In germline, CDR1 is KGHSH, CDR2 LQKENI. The CDR3 protein is CVSSRQGNTGELFF. CDR3 coding DNA: TGTGTCAGCTCACGACAGGGCAACACCGGGGAGCTGTTTTTT.

The chain couples TRBV2 to TRBJ2-7; 9 nucleotides align to TRBD1. The CDR3 is made up of 12 amino acids. The germline CDR1 and CDR2 sequences are SNHLY and FYNNEI. J gave up 4 bases and V 7 bases, and 2 bases lay outside the gene matches. The CDR3 reads CASTGQGYEQYF. The CDR3 nucleotides read TGTGCCAGCACCGGACAGGGGTACGAGCAGTACTTC.

J is TRBJ2-5 and V is TRBV5-5; 8 bases line up with TRBD1. The germline V gene has CDR1 SGHKS and CDR2 YYEKEE (reference sequence). With 4 bases clipped from V and 1 base from J, the junction kept 3 bases outside the gene matches. The CDR3 totals 14 residues. The CDR3 bases are TGTGCCAGCAGCGAGACAGGGGCCCAAGAGACCCAGTACTTC. Its protein is CASSETGAQETQYF.

This clone is medium-sized (0.01 to 0.1%) by share. The chain links TRBV28 to TRBJ1-2, with unresolved D. The CDR3 has 14 amino acids. V lost 7 bases, J lost 6 bases, and 18 bases lay in between. Germline lookup yields CDR1 MDHEN and CDR2 SYDVKM. Here the CDR3 DNA reads TGTGCCAGCAACGAAGGGCGGGGAACTGATGGCTACACCTTC. Translated, it gives CASNEGRGTDGYTF.

The V and J genes are TRBV6-1 and TRBJ2-3; TRBD1 is a possible D gene (5 bases). The CDR3 sequence is 14 residues long. The V and J ends lost 7 bases and 1 base respectively, with 12 bases between them. Germline assignment: CDR1 MNHNS and CDR2 SASEGT. The CDR3, as DNA: TGTGCCAGCACGAGTAGGGGCGGCACAGATACGCAGTATTTT. It encodes CASTSRGGTDTQYF.

The chain has TRBV18 and TRBJ2-2, with 11 bases aligning to TRBD2. Germline V gene sequence: CDR1 KGHSH, CDR2 LQKENI. The ends lost 5 bases at V and 5 bases at J; junction bases unmatched: 7. CDR3 length: 16 residues. The CDR3 sequence: CASSSRLAGRTGELFF. The DNA for the CDR3 is TGTGCCAGCTCATCAAGACTAGCGGGAAGAACCGGGGAGCTGTTTTTT. Full variable domain (remainder filled in from reference TRBV18 and TRBJ2-2): NAGVMQNPRHLVRRRGQEARLRCSPMKGHSHVYWYRQLPEEGLKFMVYLQKENIIDESGMPKERFSAEFPKEGPSILRIQQVVRGDSAAYFCASSSRLAGRTGELFFGEGSRLTVL.

V and J are TRBV11-3 and TRBJ2-5; D is uncertain. The CDR3 is made up of 13 amino acids. Looked up from germline, CDR1 is SGHNT and CDR2 is YENEEA. V was trimmed by 5 bases and J by 2 bases, leaving 9 bases between them. CDR3 in DNA: TGTGCCAGCAGCCGCCAGCCTCAAGAGACCCAGTACTTC. This sequence encodes CASSRQPQETQYF.

The chain combines TRBV7-9 with TRBJ1-5; 9 bases line up with TRBD1. CDR3 length: 18 amino acids. The trim removed 5 bases at V and 0 bases at J, leaving 11 bases unmatched. CDR1 is SEHNR, CDR2 FQNEAQ, per germline (reference sequence). CDR3 in DNA: TGTGCCAGCAGCGAGGGACAGGGATGGGGAATTAGCAATCAGCCCCAGCATTTT. Translated, it gives CASSEGQGWGISNQPQHF.

The genes are TRBV7-3 and TRBJ1-1, with D possibly being TRBD1 (6 bases). Looked up from germline, CDR1 is SGHTA and CDR2 is FQGTGA. The germline V and J ends were trimmed by 2 bases and 1 base, with 11 bases remaining between them. The length of the CDR3 is 15 residues. CDR3 nucleotides: TGTGCCAGCAGCTTACGACAGGCGTCGAACACTGAAGCTTTCTTT. As protein: CASSLRQASNTEAFF.

This sequence joins TRBV5-4 and TRBJ1-2, with D tentatively TRBD1 (6 bases). The germline CDR1 and CDR2 sequences are SGHNT and YYREEE (reference sequence). The CDR3 totals 15 residues. The ends were cut back, 4 bases at V and 4 bases at J, with 17 bases in the middle. Written as DNA, the CDR3 is TGTGCCAGCAGCCCCGGGGGCGGGATGCTCTATGGCTACACCTTC. Translated: CASSPGGGMLYGYTF.

In this sample, this clone turned up once. The CDR3 coding sequence is TGTGCCTGGAGTAACCCTGGGGGGGGCATTGCCGGGGAGCTGTTTTTT. Translated: CAWSNPGGGIAGELFF. The chain is built from TRBV30 and TRBJ2-2; possibly TRBD2 for D (7 bases). This CDR3 has 16 amino acids. Trimming took off 2 bases at V and 6 bases at J, with 19 bases between the two ends. Germline CDR1 reads GTSNPN; CDR2 reads SVGIG (reference sequence).

The gene calls are TRBV28 and TRBJ1-1; D not certain. The CDR3 contains 17 residues. Germline CDR1 reads MDHEN; CDR2 reads SYDVKM. V lost 2 bases to trimming and J lost 3 bases, with 19 bases between them. The CDR3: CASSLILGGMGDTEAFF. CDR3 sequence (DNA): TGTGCCAGCAGTTTAATATTAGGAGGGATGGGAGACACTGAAGCTTTCTTT.

The chain uses TRBV6-6 and TRBJ2-5; the D call may be TRBD1 or TRBD2 (5 bases each). This CDR3 region has 13 residues. Germline V gene lookup returns CDR1 MNHNY and CDR2 SVGAGI (reference sequence). The V end was cut by 2 bases, the J end by 8 bases, with 12 bases between. CDR3 nucleotides: TGTGCCAGCAGTTACGCCCACCGGGACACCCAGTACTTC. It is translated as CASSYAHRDTQYF.

The chain couples TRBV4-1 to TRBJ2-7, with 7 positions matching TRBD2. J gave up 9 bases and V 4 bases, and 18 bases lay outside the gene matches. From germline, CDR1 is MGHRA and CDR2 YSYEKL. The CDR3 sequence is 16 residues long. The CDR3 nucleotides are TGCGCCAGCAGCCTTCTAGCGGAGGAGGGTTTTATGTGGCAGTACTTC. The encoded protein is CASSLLAEEGFMWQYF.

This clone occurred once. V usage is TRBV7-6 and J usage is TRBJ2-1; D perhaps matches TRBD1 (6 bases). With 5 bases removed from V and 4 bases from J, the gap between germline ends came to 18 bases. CDR3 length equals 16 residues. Germline V gene sequence: CDR1 SGHVS, CDR2 FNYEAQ. CDR3 residues: CASSRRPGTSYNEQFF. Written as DNA, the CDR3 is TGTGCCAGCAGCCGCAGGCCCGGGACATCATACAATGAGCAGTTCTTC.

This rearrangement joins TRBV12-5 to TRBJ2-4, with a weak D call TRBD1 (6 bases). Germline V gene data show CDR1 as LGHNT and CDR2 as FRNRAP. V lost 7 bases and J 5 bases, leaving 15 bases between the germline ends. The CDR3 sequence is 14 residues long. In DNA, the CDR3 is TGTGCTAGTGCCATGGGACACGGACAAAACATTCAGTACTTC. This codes for CASAMGHGQNIQYF.

J is TRBJ1-2 and V is TRBV9; no reliable D call. Germline CDR1 SGDLS, CDR2 YYNGEE. Between the trimmed V and J ends, which lost 4 bases and 2 bases, there was a span of 18 bases. This CDR3 region has 16 residues. The CDR3 spells CASSPRLGLINYGYTF. The CDR3 nucleotides are TGTGCCAGCAGCCCGCGCCTGGGCCTGATAAACTATGGCTACACCTTC.

The V and J genes are TRBV7-9 and TRBJ1-1; TRBD1 aligns across 9 bases. Losses at the gene ends were 5 bases for V and 9 bases for J; bases not matched to a gene: 7. CDR1 SEHNR and CDR2 FQNEAQ come from the germline V gene (reference sequence). The CDR3 loop spans 13 amino acids. Written as DNA, the CDR3 is TGTGCCAGCAGCCCAAACACAGGGGGCAAAGCTTTCTTT. Protein: CASSPNTGGKAFF.